Sequencing of this T cell receptor beta chain was carried out in a study of blood T cell repertoires in COVID-19. Across under 25 US areas, participants ranged in age from roughly 18 to 95 years. TCRdb's table, derived via immunoSEQ multiplex PCR, lists solely in-frame clones and lacks some. The sample includes 350,000 to 450,000 clones, 80% to 90% of them seen just once. The TCR was taken from a man under 40 who had recovered from COVID-19. Sequenced sample: PBMCs or T cells enriched from blood (not recorded which).

The CDR3 nucleotides read TGTGCCAGCAGCTTGATAGGGGCGCCCGGGGAGCTGTTTTTT. Translation gives CASSLIGAPGELFF. This chain uses TRBV7-2 with TRBJ2-2, with D perhaps matching TRBD1 (5 bases). CDR1 is SGHTA, CDR2 FQGNSA, per germline. V was trimmed by 3 bases and J by 6 bases, leaving 11 bases between them. The CDR3 is 14 amino acids.